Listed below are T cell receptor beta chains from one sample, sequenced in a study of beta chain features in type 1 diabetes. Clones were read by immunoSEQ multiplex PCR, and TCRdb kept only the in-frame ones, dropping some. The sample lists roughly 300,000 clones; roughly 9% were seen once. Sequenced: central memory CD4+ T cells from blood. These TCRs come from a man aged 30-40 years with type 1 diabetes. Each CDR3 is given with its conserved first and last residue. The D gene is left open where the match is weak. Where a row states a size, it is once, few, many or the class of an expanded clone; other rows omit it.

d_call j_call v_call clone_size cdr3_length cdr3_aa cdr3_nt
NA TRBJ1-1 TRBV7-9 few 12 CASSLQNTEAFF TGTGCCAGCAGCTTACAGAACACTGAAGCTTTCTTT
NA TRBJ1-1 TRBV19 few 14 CASSITGTNTEAFF TGTGCCAGTAGTATCACCGGGACGAACACTGAAGCTTTCTTT
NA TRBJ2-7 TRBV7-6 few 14 CASSSWVDSYEQYF TGTGCCAGCAGCTCCTGGGTAGACTCCTACGAGCAGTACTTC
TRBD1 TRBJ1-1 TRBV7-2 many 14 CASSMGRQGREAFF TGTGCCAGCAGCATGGGGCGACAGGGGCGAGAAGCTTTCTTT
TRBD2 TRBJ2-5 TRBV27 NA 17 CASSSILGLAVKETQYF TGTGCCAGCAGTTCCATTCTGGGACTAGCAGTAAAGGAGACCCAGTACTTC
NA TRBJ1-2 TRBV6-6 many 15 CASSYGTRGDYGYTF TGTGCCAGCAGTTACGGGACAAGGGGGGACTATGGCTACACCTTC
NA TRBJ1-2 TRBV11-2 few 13 CASSLGFNYGYTF TGTGCCAGCAGCTTAGGATTCAACTATGGCTACACCTTC
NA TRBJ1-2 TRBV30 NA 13 CAWSLGQNYGYTF TGTGCCTGGAGCCTAGGGCAAAACTATGGCTACACCTTC
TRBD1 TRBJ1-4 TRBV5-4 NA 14 CASSVDRAREKLFF TGTGCCAGCAGCGTGGACAGGGCTCGAGAAAAACTGTTTTTT
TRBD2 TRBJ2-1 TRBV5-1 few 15 CASSLSSGDYNEQFF TGCGCCAGCAGCTTGAGTAGCGGGGACTACAATGAGCAGTTCTTC
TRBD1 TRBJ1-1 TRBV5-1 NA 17 CASSLEGTGTLNTEAFF TGCGCCAGCAGCTTGGAAGGGACAGGAACTCTGAACACTGAAGCTTTCTTT
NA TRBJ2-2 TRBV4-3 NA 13 CASSQENTGELFF TGCGCCAGCAGCCAAGAAAACACCGGGGAGCTGTTTTTT
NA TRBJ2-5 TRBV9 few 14 CASSVRGDQETQYF TGTGCCAGCAGCGTAAGGGGTGACCAAGAGACCCAGTACTTC
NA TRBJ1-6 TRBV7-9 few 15 CASSLYQGENSPLHF TGTGCCAGCAGCTTATACCAGGGCGAAAATTCACCCCTCCACTTT
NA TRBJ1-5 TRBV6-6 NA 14 CASSYSAGDQPQHF TGTGCCAGCAGTTACTCGGCGGGGGATCAGCCCCAGCATTTT
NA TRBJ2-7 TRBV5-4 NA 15 CASSVSSRVSYEQYF TGTGCCAGCAGCGTGAGTAGCCGGGTGTCGTACGAGCAGTACTTC
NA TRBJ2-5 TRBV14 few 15 CASSLGVASEETQYF TGTGCCAGCAGCCTGGGGGTAGCGTCGGAAGAGACCCAGTACTTC
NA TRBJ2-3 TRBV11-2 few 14 CASSLVGGTDTQYF TGTGCCAGCAGCTTAGTTGGGGGAACAGATACGCAGTATTTT
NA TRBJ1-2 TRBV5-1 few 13 CASSLVAGDGYTF TGCGCCAGCAGCTTGGTGGCAGGAGATGGCTACACCTTC
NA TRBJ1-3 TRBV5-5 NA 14 CASSFGEPGNTIYF TGTGCCAGCAGCTTCGGTGAGCCTGGAAACACCATATATTTT
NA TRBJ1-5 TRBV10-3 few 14 CAISDGMERSPQHF TGTGCCATCAGTGACGGAATGGAAAGGTCGCCCCAGCATTTT
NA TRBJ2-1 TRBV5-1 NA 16 CASSLAGGSLYNEQFF TGCGCCAGCAGCTTGGCGGGCGGATCCCTCTACAATGAGCAGTTCTTC
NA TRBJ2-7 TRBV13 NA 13 CASSLVGSYEQYF TGTGCCAGCAGCTTAGTGGGTTCCTACGAGCAGTACTTC
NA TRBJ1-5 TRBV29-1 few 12 CSVSGINQPQHF TGCAGCGTTTCGGGTATCAATCAGCCCCAGCATTTT
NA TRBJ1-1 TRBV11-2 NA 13 CASSYSLGTEAFF TGTGCCAGCAGCTACTCCTTGGGCACTGAAGCTTTCTTT
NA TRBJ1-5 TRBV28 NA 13 CASSFSTGQPQHF TGTGCCAGCAGTTTCTCGACTGGGCAGCCCCAGCATTTT
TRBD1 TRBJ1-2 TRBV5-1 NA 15 CASSSSGQPSGGYTF TGCGCCAGCAGCTCCTCGGGACAGCCCTCGGGGGGCTACACCTTC
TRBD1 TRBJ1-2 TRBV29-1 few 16 CSVALWGQGASYGYTF TGCAGCGTGGCCTTGTGGGGTCAGGGGGCTAGTTATGGCTACACCTTC